This TCR beta chain was sequenced in a study of patients and donors after allogeneic stem cell transplantation. Using its own MiXCR run on the RT-PCR reads, TCRdb lists one record per CDR3 protein. The sample gives 400,000 to 450,000 distinct CDR3 sequences, under 20% of which show up once; over 6% is in the top ten. The CDR3 contains 11 residues. In germline, CDR1 is SGDLS, CDR2 YYNGEE. Concerning this clonotype: An end of the junction differs from the germline gene, which may be a read error.

V is TRBV9 and J is TRBJ2-7, with TRBD1 identical over 9 bases. The material sequenced was blood, either unsorted or a sorted T cell fraction (not recorded which). The receptor was isolated from a human donor who was either an allogeneic HSCT recipient or a stem cell or donor lymphocyte infusion donor (not recorded which). It is not recorded whose cells these are; they may come from a transplant donor. The CDR3 is CASSGDRGTHF. CDR3 nucleotide sequence: TGTGCCAGCAGCGGCGACAGGGGGACTCATTTC.